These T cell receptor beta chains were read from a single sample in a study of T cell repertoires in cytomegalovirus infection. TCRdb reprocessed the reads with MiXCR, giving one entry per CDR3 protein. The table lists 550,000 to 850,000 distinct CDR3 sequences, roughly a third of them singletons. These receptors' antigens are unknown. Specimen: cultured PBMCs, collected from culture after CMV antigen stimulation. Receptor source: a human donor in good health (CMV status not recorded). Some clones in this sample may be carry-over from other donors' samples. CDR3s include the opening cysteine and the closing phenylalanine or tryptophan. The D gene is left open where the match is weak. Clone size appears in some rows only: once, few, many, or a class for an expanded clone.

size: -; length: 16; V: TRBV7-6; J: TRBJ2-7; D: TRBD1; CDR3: CASSQRPGQVHYEQYF; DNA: TGTGCCAGCAGCCAGAGACCGGGACAGGTCCACTACGAGCAGTACTTC
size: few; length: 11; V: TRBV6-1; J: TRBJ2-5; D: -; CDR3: CASSEVETQYF; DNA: TGTGCCAGCAGTGAAGTAGAGACCCAGTACTTC
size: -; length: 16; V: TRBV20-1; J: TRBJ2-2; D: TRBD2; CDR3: CSLRLAGASNTGELFF; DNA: TGCAGTCTAAGACTAGCGGGAGCCTCGAACACCGGGGAGCTGTTTTTT
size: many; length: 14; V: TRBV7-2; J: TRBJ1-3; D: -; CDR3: CASSNYRPGNTIYF; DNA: TGTGCCAGCAGCAACTACAGGCCCGGAAACACCATATATTTT
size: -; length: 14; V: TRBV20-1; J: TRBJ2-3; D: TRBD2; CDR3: CSAAPSGGLDTQYF; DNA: TGCAGTGCTGCCCCTAGCGGGGGGTTAGATACGCAGTATTTT
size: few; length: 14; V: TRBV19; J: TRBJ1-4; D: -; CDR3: CASSNTGPNEKLFF; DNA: TGTGCCAGTAGTAACACAGGTCCCAATGAAAAACTGTTTTTT
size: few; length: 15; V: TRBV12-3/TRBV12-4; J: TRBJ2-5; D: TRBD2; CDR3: CASSLDGRSHETQYF; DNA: TGTGCCAGCAGTTTAGACGGGAGGAGCCACGAGACCCAGTACTTC
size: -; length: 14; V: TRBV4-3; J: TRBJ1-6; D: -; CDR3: CASSLYDRNSPLHF; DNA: TGCGCCAGCAGCCTTTACGACAGGAATTCACCCCTCCACTTT
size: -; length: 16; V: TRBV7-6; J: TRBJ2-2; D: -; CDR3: CASSLAQGRNTGELFF; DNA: TGTGCCAGCAGCTTAGCGCAGGGGCGGAACACCGGGGAGCTGTTTTTT
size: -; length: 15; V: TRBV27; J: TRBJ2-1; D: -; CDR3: CASSSGTSGFNEQFF; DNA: TGTGCCAGCAGTTCAGGGACGTCAGGATTCAATGAGCAGTTCTTC
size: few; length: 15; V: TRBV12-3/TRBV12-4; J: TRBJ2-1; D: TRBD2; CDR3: CASRRTSGSNYEQFF; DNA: TGTGCCAGCAGGCGCACTAGCGGGAGTAACTATGAGCAGTTCTTC
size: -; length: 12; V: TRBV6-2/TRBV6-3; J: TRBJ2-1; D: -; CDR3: CATHRSYNEQFF; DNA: TGTGCCACGCATCGCTCCTACAATGAGCAGTTCTTC
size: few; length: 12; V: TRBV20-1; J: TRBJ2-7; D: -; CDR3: CSAVASVDEQYF; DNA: TGCAGTGCTGTGGCTAGCGTCGACGAGCAGTACTTC
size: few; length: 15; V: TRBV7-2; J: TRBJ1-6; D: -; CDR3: CASSLVAGSNSPLHF; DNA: TGTGCCAGCAGCTTAGTAGCGGGCTCTAATTCACCCCTCCACTTT
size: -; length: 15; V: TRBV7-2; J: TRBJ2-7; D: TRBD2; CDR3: CASSLISSGSYEQYF; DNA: TGTGCCAGCAGCTTAATCTCTAGCGGGAGTTACGAGCAGTACTTC
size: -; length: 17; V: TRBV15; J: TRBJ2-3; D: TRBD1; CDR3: CATSTIDRGVLTDTQYF; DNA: TGTGCCACCAGCACAATCGACAGGGGGGTTCTCACAGATACGCAGTATTTT
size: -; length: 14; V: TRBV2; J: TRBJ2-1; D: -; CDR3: CASSAQVSNNEQFF; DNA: TGTGCCAGCAGTGCCCAGGTCTCTAACAATGAGCAGTTCTTC
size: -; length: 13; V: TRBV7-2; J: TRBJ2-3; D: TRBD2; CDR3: CASSPTSAHTQYF; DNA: TGTGCCAGCAGCCCTACTAGCGCCCATACGCAGTATTTT
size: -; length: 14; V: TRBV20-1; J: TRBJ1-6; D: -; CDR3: CSARTAGYNSPLHF; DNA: TGCAGTGCTAGAACTGCAGGGTATAATTCACCCCTCCACTTT
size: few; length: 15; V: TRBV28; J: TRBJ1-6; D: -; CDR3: CASSFGHEGNSPLHF; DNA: TGTGCCAGCAGTTTTGGCCATGAAGGGAATTCACCCCTCCACTTT
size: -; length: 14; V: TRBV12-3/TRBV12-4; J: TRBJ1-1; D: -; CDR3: CASSLGQENTEAFF; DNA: TGTGCCAGCAGTTTAGGACAGGAAAACACTGAAGCTTTCTTT
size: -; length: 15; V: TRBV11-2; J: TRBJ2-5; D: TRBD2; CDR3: CASSVGGVGQETQYF; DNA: TGTGCCAGCAGCGTCGGGGGGGTGGGCCAAGAGACCCAGTACTTC
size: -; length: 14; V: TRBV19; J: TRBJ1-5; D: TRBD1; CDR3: CALSGTGGSQPQHF; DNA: TGTGCCCTGAGCGGGACAGGGGGCTCTCAGCCCCAGCATTTT
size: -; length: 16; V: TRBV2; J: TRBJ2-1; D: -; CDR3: CASSEPGYSSYNEQFF; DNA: TGTGCCAGCAGTGAACCGGGGTACAGCTCCTACAATGAGCAGTTCTTC
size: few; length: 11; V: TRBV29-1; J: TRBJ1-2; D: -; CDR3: CSVDGDYGYTF; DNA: TGCAGCGTTGACGGGGACTATGGCTACACCTTC
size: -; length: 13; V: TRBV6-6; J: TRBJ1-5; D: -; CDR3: CASSRDAWGPQHF; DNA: TGTGCCAGCAGTCGGGACGCTTGGGGGCCCCAGCATTTT
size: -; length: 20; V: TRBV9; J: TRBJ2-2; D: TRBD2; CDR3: CASSLTGGREDGLGTGELFF; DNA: TGTGCCAGCAGCCTCACTGGGGGGCGGGAGGACGGGTTAGGCACCGGGGAGCTGTTTTTT
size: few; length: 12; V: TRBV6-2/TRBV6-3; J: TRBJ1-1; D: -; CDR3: CASSRLRAEAFF; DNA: TGTGCCAGCAGCCGCCTGAGGGCTGAAGCTTTCTTT
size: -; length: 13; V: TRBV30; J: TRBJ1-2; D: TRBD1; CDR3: CAWDRVSNYGYTF; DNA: TGTGCCTGGGACAGGGTTTCTAACTATGGCTACACCTTC
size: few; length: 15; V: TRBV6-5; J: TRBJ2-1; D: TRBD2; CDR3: CASRSGDFRYNEQFF; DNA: TGTGCCAGCCGAAGCGGGGACTTCCGATATAATGAGCAGTTCTTC
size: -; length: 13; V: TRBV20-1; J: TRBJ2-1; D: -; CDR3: CSATVSSYNEQFF; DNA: TGCAGTGCTACAGTGAGCTCCTACAATGAGCAGTTCTTC
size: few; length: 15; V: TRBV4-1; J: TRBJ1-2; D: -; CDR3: CASSLHGQLEDGYTF; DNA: TGCGCCAGCAGCCTCCACGGACAGCTAGAGGATGGCTACACCTTC
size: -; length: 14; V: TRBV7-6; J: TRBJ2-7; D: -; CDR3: CASGRGGGSYEQYF; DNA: TGTGCCAGCGGCCGAGGTGGCGGTTCCTACGAGCAGTACTTC
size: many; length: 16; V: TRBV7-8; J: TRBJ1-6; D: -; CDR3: CASSLRQGTVNSPLHF; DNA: TGTGCCAGCAGCTTGAGACAAGGAACTGTGAATTCACCCCTCCACTTT
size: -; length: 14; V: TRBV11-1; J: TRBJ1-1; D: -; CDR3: CASSFRTSNTEAFF; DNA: TGTGCCAGCAGCTTCCGGACCTCGAACACTGAAGCTTTCTTT
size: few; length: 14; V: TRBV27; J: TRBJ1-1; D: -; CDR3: CASSLIPRGTEAFF; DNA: TGTGCCAGCAGTTTGATTCCCAGGGGTACTGAAGCTTTCTTT
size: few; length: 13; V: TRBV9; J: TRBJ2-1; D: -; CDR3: CASSVALASEQFF; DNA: TGTGCCAGCAGCGTAGCCCTAGCGAGTGAGCAGTTCTTC
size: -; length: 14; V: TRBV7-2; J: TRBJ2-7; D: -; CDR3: CASSPPNRWYEQYF; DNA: TGTGCCAGCAGCCCCCCCAACAGGTGGTACGAGCAGTACTTC
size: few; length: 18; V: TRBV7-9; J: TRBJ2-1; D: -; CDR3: CASSSPSGSGLTNNEQFF; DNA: TGTGCCAGCAGCTCCCCCTCCGGGAGCGGGCTCACCAACAATGAGCAGTTCTTC
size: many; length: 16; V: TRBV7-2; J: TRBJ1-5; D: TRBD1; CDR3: CASSRQGATLNQPQHF; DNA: TGTGCCAGCAGCCGCCAGGGGGCCACCCTCAATCAGCCCCAGCATTTT
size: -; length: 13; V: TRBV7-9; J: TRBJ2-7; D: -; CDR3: CASSAGSNHEQYF; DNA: TGTGCCAGCAGCGCCGGGTCCAATCACGAGCAGTACTTC
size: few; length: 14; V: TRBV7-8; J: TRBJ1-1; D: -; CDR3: CASSLLRGNPEAFF; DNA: TGTGCCAGCAGCTTACTGAGGGGGAACCCTGAAGCTTTCTTT
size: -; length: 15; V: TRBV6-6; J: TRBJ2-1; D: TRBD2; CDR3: CASILADPLADEQFF; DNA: TGTGCCAGCATCCTAGCGGACCCCCTGGCGGATGAGCAGTTCTTC
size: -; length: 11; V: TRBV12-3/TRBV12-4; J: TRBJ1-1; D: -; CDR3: CASTASTEAFF; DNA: TGTGCCAGCACCGCTTCCACTGAAGCTTTCTTT
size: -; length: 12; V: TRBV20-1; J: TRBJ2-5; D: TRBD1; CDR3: CSAQTGAEAQYF; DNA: TGCAGTGCCCAGACAGGGGCCGAGGCCCAGTACTTC
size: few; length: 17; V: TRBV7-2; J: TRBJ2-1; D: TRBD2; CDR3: CASSLGSSGSSYNEQFF; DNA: TGTGCCAGCAGCTTAGGTTCTAGCGGGAGCTCCTACAATGAGCAGTTCTTC
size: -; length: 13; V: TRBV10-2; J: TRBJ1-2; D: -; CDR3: CASSEAAGYGYAF; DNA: TGCGCCAGCAGTGAGGCAGCTGGCTATGGCTACGCCTTC
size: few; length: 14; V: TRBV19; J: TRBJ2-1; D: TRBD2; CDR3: CASSPGLAGDEQFF; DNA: TGTGCCAGTAGTCCCGGACTAGCGGGAGATGAGCAGTTCTTC
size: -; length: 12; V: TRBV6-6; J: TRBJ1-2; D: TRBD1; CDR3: CASSWDRRGYTF; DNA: TGTGCCAGCAGTTGGGACAGGCGTGGCTACACCTTC
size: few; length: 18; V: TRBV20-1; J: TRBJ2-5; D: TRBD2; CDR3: CSARSGTSSGGARETQYF; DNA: TGCAGTGCTAGATCTGGCACCAGTAGCGGGGGAGCTCGGGAGACCCAGTACTTC
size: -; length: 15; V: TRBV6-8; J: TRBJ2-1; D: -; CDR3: CASSVYRDLYNEQFF; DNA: TGTGCCAGCAGTGTATACCGGGACTTATACAATGAGCAGTTCTTC
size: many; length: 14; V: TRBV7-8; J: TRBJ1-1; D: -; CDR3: CASSSQGGDTEAFF; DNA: TGTGCCAGCAGCTCACAGGGTGGGGACACTGAAGCTTTCTTT
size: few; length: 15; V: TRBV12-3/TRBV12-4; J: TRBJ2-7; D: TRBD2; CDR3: CASTLGGSSSYEQYF; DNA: TGTGCCAGCACCCTGGGGGGGAGCAGCTCCTACGAGCAGTACTTC
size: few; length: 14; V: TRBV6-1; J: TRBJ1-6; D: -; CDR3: CASSELEQDAPLHF; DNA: TGTGCCAGCAGTGAATTGGAGCAGGACGCACCCCTCCACTTT
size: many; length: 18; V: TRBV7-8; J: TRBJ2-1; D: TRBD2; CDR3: CASSSGLAGERLVDEQFF; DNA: TGTGCCAGCAGCTCCGGACTAGCGGGAGAAAGGCTAGTCGATGAGCAGTTCTTC